The following is a T cell receptor (beta chain) sequence with its context. Its antigen remains unidentified. The data were obtained in a study of T cell responses to AZD1222 COVID-19 vaccine. Findings and caveats of the study: Clonal diversity was possibly underestimated, and the donors were mostly white British, with more females. Spike-specific TCR depth and breadth grew after two AZD1222 doses. The span of vaccine-associated CD4 TCRs extended across spike, with dominance at 160-218 and 743-854.

Method: immunoSEQ multiplex PCR; TCRdb's copy keeps in-frame clones and lacks some. This table holds 150,000 to 200,000 clones, 80% to 95% found once. Pooled samples include second doses given at about 4 or 12 weeks. CDR1 and CDR2 (germline): SGHNT, YYREEE (reference sequence). The V gene end was trimmed by 0 bases and the J gene end by 5 bases; junction bases not matched to a gene: 1. The CDR3 contains 13 residues. The source is an adult who received the AZD1222 COVID-19 vaccine. The V call is TRBV5-4, the J call TRBJ1-1, with 7 bases aligning to TRBD1. Sequencing used peripheral blood, obtained 28 days after the second AZD1222 dose. The CDR3 protein is CASSLVQGTEAFF. The CDR3, as DNA: TGTGCCAGCAGCTTGGTACAGGGGACTGAAGCTTTCTTT. Using reference TRBV5-4 and TRBJ1-1 for the parts outside the CDR3, the full variable domain is ETGVTQSPTHLIKTRGQQVTLRCSSQSGHNTVSWYQQALGQGPQFIFQYYREEENGRGNFPPRFSGLQFPNYSSELNVNALELDDSALYLCASSLVQGTEAFFGQGTRLTVV.